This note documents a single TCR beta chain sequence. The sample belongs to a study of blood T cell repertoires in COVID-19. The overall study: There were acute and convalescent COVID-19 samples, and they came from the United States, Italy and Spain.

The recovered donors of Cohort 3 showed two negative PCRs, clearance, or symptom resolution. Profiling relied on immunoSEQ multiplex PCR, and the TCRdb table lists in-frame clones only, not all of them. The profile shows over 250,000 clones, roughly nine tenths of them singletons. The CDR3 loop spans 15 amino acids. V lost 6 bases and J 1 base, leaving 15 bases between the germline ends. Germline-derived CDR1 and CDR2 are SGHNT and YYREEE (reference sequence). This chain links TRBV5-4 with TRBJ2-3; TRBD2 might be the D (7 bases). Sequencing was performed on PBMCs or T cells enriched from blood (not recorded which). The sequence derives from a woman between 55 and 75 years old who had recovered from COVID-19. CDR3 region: CASTRGAGGTDTQYF. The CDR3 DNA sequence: TGTGCCAGCACCCGGGGGGCAGGCGGCACAGATACGCAGTATTTT.